This T cell receptor beta chain was sequenced during a study of blood T cell repertoires in COVID-19. The CDR3 runs to 16 residues. After removal of 3 bases from V and 2 bases from J, the junction contained 8 bases not matched to a gene. The germline gives CDR1 SGHRS, CDR2 YFSETQ. Sequenced by immunoSEQ multiplex PCR; TCRdb stores in-frame clones only, minus some. The sample yields over 110,000 clones, approximately 88% seen once. The receptor's source is a human donor in a cohort sampled during active COVID-19. This chain joins TRBV5-1 and TRBJ2-1, with 7 bases matching TRBD2. Sequencing was done on a sample of peripheral blood. CDR3 residues: CASSSRTSSTYNEQFF. CDR3 DNA sequence: TGCGCCAGCAGCTCAAGGACTAGTTCAACCTACAATGAGCAGTTCTTC.